Listed below are T cell receptor beta chains from one sample, sequenced in a study of blood T cell repertoires in COVID-19. Some clones are missing from TCRdb's copy, which holds only in-frame ones; the method was immunoSEQ multiplex PCR. Counted here are approximately 150,000 clones, approximately 89% occurring once; the ten biggest clones make up around 1.5%. The sequencing input was peripheral blood. Receptor source: a human donor in a cohort sampled during active COVID-19. The CDR3 runs from the conserved cysteine through the conserved F or W. The D gene is left open where the match is weak. A row's size may be missing; if present it is once, few, many or a size class.

TRBJ2-7 | . | TRBV4-2 | . | CASSQLLASYEQYF | TGTGCCAGCAGCCAATTACTTGCATCTTACGAGCAGTACTTC
TRBJ2-3 | TRBD2 | TRBV3-1/TRBV3-2 | . | CASSQGSGGAGSDTQYF | TGTGCCAGCAGCCAAGGTAGCGGGGGGGCCGGGTCAGATACGCAGTATTTT
TRBJ1-1 | . | TRBV19 | . | CASSIAAGVVVNTEAFF | TGTGCCAGTAGTATAGCGGCAGGGGTGGTCGTTAACACTGAAGCTTTCTTT
TRBJ2-3 | . | TRBV11-1 | . | CASSLGASSTDTQYF | TGTGCCAGCAGCTTAGGTGCGAGTAGCACAGATACGCAGTATTTT
TRBJ1-2 | . | TRBV7-8 | few | CASSLAPQGLNYGYTF | TGTGCCAGCAGCTTAGCCCCCCAGGGGCTTAACTATGGCTACACCTTC
TRBJ2-2 | . | TRBV4-1 | . | CASSQLPGGELFF | TGCGCCAGCAGCCAACTCCCGGGGGGGGAGCTGTTTTTT
TRBJ1-2 | . | TRBV20-1 | . | CSATGTPIYTF | TGCAGTGCTACCGGGACTCCAATCTACACCTTC
TRBJ1-1 | TRBD1 | TRBV19 | . | CATVTGGFTEAFF | TGTGCCACGGTAACAGGGGGCTTCACTGAAGCTTTCTTT
TRBJ2-2 | TRBD1 | TRBV2 | . | CASAFRDRNTGELFF | TGTGCCAGCGCCTTCAGGGACAGAAACACCGGGGAGCTGTTTTTT
TRBJ1-6 | TRBD1 | TRBV13 | . | CASSFGQGGNSPLHF | TGTGCCAGCAGCTTCGGACAGGGGGGTAATTCACCCCTCCACTTT
TRBJ1-2 | . | TRBV4-1 | . | CASSQVETVRYGYTF | TGCGCCAGCAGCCAAGTGGAGACAGTAAGATATGGCTACACCTTC
TRBJ2-3 | TRBD2 | TRBV4-1 | . | CASSQDYGGAPDTQYF | TGCGCCAGCAGCCAAGATTACGGGGGGGCCCCCGATACGCAGTATTTT
TRBJ2-2 | . | TRBV6-1 | . | CASSERGRGTGELFF | TGTGCCAGCAGTGAAAGAGGGAGAGGCACCGGGGAGCTGTTTTTT